This entry lists 10 T cell receptor beta chains sequenced from one sample in a study of blood T cell repertoires in COVID-19 (dated by TCRdb to about 2020). Preparation of the library involved the immunoSEQ multiplex PCR assay. Imported from immuneACCESS, the table was reduced by TCRdb to in-frame sequences with V and J called. These copies leave out some clones; in studies compared against another copy, an unresolved V gene accounts for under half, and the cause of the remainder is not known. This sample lists approximately 180,000 clones; about 85% were detected once. About 9.4% of the sample belongs to the ten largest clones. Sequencing used peripheral blood. The receptors come from a woman older than 75 with acute or convalescent COVID-19.

The chain links TRBV6-6 to TRBJ1-1; D unclear. V lost 9 bases, J lost 5 bases, and 16 bases lay in between. The CDR3 spans 13 residues. Germline CDR1 and CDR2: MNHNY and SVGAGI (reference sequence). The CDR3 sequence: CASGAGMRTEAFF. Written as DNA, the CDR3 is TGTGCCAGTGGAGCCGGGATGAGGACTGAAGCTTTCTTT.

V is TRBV4-2 and J is TRBJ2-5; 10 bases are a match to TRBD2. Per germline, CDR1 LGHNA and CDR2 YNFKEQ. This CDR3 region has 15 residues. V lost 4 bases to trimming and J lost 4 bases; unmatched junction nucleotides: 6. The CDR3 spells CASSLASGSLETQYF. The CDR3, as DNA: TGTGCCAGCAGCCTTGCTAGCGGGAGTTTAGAGACCCAGTACTTC.

The chain employs TRBV10-3 and TRBJ2-5, with D possibly matching TRBD2 (6 bases). Germline values: CDR1 ENHRY, CDR2 SYGVKD. The V and J ends lost 11 bases and 1 base respectively, with 11 bases between them. CDR3 length equals 12 residues. The chain's CDR3 is CAAGKGQETQYF. CDR3 sequence (DNA): TGTGCCGCGGGAAAGGGCCAAGAGACCCAGTACTTC.

The chain joins TRBV29-1 to TRBJ1-1; 7 bases map to TRBD1. The CDR3 totals 11 residues. V lost 5 bases, J lost 10 bases, and 7 bases stayed unmatched. Germline V gene data show CDR1 as SQVTM and CDR2 as ANQGSEA. CDR3: CSVRTGGGAFF. CDR3 bases: TGCAGCGTTAGGACAGGCGGCGGAGCTTTCTTT.

The rearrangement uses TRBV19 and TRBJ2-3, with D possibly matching TRBD2 (5 bases). In germline, CDR1 is LNHDA, CDR2 SQIVND (reference sequence). This CDR3 spans 15 amino acids. The V end was cut by 4 bases, the J end by 0 bases, with 11 bases between. CDR3 in DNA: TGTGCCAGTAGTACCGACGGGGTTAGCACAGATACGCAGTATTTT. Protein product: CASSTDGVSTDTQYF.

The V call is TRBV10-3, the J call TRBJ2-3; 9 bases are shared with TRBD1. The germline V gene has CDR1 ENHRY and CDR2 SYGVKD. This CDR3 has 15 residues. V dropped 3 bases and J dropped 6; count of bases not matched to a gene: 7. For the CDR3, the DNA is TGTGCCATCAGTGATGGGACAGGGTTTTCCGATACGCAGTATTTT. Its protein product is CAISDGTGFSDTQYF.

This clone was counted only a few times. The chain recombines TRBV7-2 with TRBJ2-5; D unresolved. The CDR3 is 15 amino acids. Germline values: CDR1 SGHTA, CDR2 FQGNSA. Trimming stripped 0 bases from V and 2 bases from J, with 10 bases between. The CDR3: CASSLAGRPQETQYF. The CDR3 bases are TGTGCCAGCAGCTTAGCGGGCAGGCCACAAGAGACCCAGTACTTC.

The rearrangement joins TRBV5-1 to TRBJ1-2, with a possible D match to TRBD1 (5 bases). Trimming cost V 4 bases and J 8 bases, with 21 bases left between them. CDR3 length: 15 amino acids. Per the germline V gene, CDR1 is SGHRS and CDR2 is YFSETQ. The CDR3 DNA is TGCGCCAGCAGCCCGACGACAGATTGGCCCCCCGGCTACACCTTC. Protein sequence: CASSPTTDWPPGYTF.

This clone was seen only a few times. The chain is built from TRBV19 and TRBJ1-5; 7 nucleotides agree with TRBD1. Trimming removed 5 bases from V and 4 bases from J; junction bases left unmatched: 2. This CDR3 contains 13 residues. Germline CDR1 is LNHDA and CDR2 is SQIVND (reference sequence). The CDR3 protein is CASSGDRNQPQHF. CDR3 bases: TGTGCCAGTAGTGGGGACAGAAATCAGCCCCAGCATTTT.

The chain uses TRBV11-3 and TRBJ2-1; 7 positions agree with TRBD2. The V gene end was trimmed by 3 bases and the J gene end by 6 bases; junction bases not matched to a gene: 5. This CDR3 spans 14 amino acids. Germline V gene sequence: CDR1 SGHNT, CDR2 YENEEA. CDR3 nucleotides: TGTGCCAGCAGCTTGGGGAGGGCGAGCAATGAGCAGTTCTTC. It translates to CASSLGRASNEQFF.